The rows below give T cell receptor beta chains drawn from one sample of a study of prognosis after radiotherapy for stage I lung cancer. TCRdb itself ran the multiplex PCR reads through MiXCR, one entry per CDR3 protein. The table includes over 14,000 distinct CDR3 sequences, approximately 33% detected once. The sample in question was PBMCs, obtained before or after stereotactic body radiation therapy (not recorded which). These receptors all come from a donor at least 50 years old with non-small cell lung cancer. The CDR3 runs from the conserved cysteine through the conserved F or W. The D gene is left open where the match is weak. The size field is filled for only some rows; it gives once, few, many or a size class.

d_gene | abundance | j_gene | v_gene | CDR3aa | CDR3nt
NA | many | TRBJ2-5 | TRBV14 | CASSLGGGQTQYF | TGTGCCAGCAGCCTAGGAGGAGGGCAGACCCAGTACTTT
NA | many | TRBJ2-2 | TRBV28 | CASRRGGSTGELFF | TGTGCCAGCAGGAGGGGGGGGTCCACCGGGGAGCTGTTTTTT
NA | NA | TRBJ2-5 | TRBV6-2/TRBV6-3 | CASSPGVNQETQYF | TGTGCCAGCAGCCCGGGCGTGAACCAAGAGACCCAGTACTTC
NA | NA | TRBJ2-2 | TRBV7-6 | CTSSLVVRGDLFF | TGTACCAGCAGCTTAGTAGTACGAGGGGATCTGTTTTTT
NA | NA | TRBJ2-1 | TRBV2 | CASSEAGQETTEQFF | TGTGCCAGCAGCGAAGCGGGACAGGAGACGACTGAGCAGTTCTTC
TRBD1 | many | TRBJ1-1 | TRBV5-1 | CASSPGGQITEAFF | TGCGCCAGCAGCCCGGGGGGACAGATAACTGAAGCTTTCTTT
NA | many | TRBJ2-7 | TRBV7-9 | CASSLNRAEGTEQYF | TGTGCCAGCAGCTTAAACAGGGCGGAGGGTACCGAGCAGTACTTC
NA | many | TRBJ1-1 | TRBV27 | CASSPVWTTEAFF | TGTGCCAGCAGTCCAGTATGGACCACTGAAGCTTTCTTT
NA | many | TRBJ2-5 | TRBV5-1 | CASSLAPTVKETQYF | TGCGCCAGCAGCTTGGCCCCGACAGTGAAGGAGACCCAGTACTTC
NA | many | TRBJ1-5 | TRBV6-5 | CASSYSEWGRTQHF | TGTGCCAGCAGTTACTCGGAATGGGGTCGAACCCAGCATTTT
NA | NA | TRBJ2-1 | TRBV28 | CASSPSVAVYYNEQFF | TGTGCCAGCAGTCCGAGTGTAGCGGTTTATTACAATGAGCAGTTCTTC
NA | many | TRBJ1-5 | TRBV20-1 | CSASILGPQHF | TGCAGTGCCTCAATCCTTGGTCCCCAGCATTTT
TRBD1 | many | TRBJ2-2 | TRBV7-7 | CASSTTGGTGELFF | TGTGCTAGCAGCACGACAGGGGGCACCGGGGAGCTGTTTTTT
NA | few | TRBJ1-1 | TRBV6-2/TRBV6-3 | CASTYSGASTEAFF | TGTGCCAGCACCTACTCAGGGGCCAGCACTGAAGCTTTCTTT
TRBD2 | many | TRBJ2-1 | TRBV29-1 | CSVGGLAGYNEQFF | TGCAGCGTGGGAGGACTAGCGGGGTACAATGAGCAGTTCTTC
TRBD2 | NA | TRBJ2-7 | TRBV6-1 | CASSRAGGGYEQYF | TGTGCCAGCAGTCGTGCGGGAGGGGGCTACGAGCAGTACTTC
TRBD1 | NA | TRBJ2-3 | TRBV6-1 | CASFPGGCTDTQYF | TGTGCCAGTTTTCCAGGGGGATGCACAGATACGCAGTATTTT
TRBD1 | many | TRBJ1-5 | TRBV18 | CASSRRQGQDQPQHF | TGTGCCAGCTCGCGTCGACAGGGTCAAGATCAGCCCCAGCATTTT
NA | medium-sized | TRBJ1-6 | TRBV27 | CASSPPGRSLHF | TGTGCCAGCAGCCCGCCGGGGAGGTCCCTCCACTTT
NA | NA | TRBJ2-7 | TRBV28 | CASSLDSYEQYF | TGTGCCAGCAGTTTAGACAGCTACGAGCAGTACTTC
NA | medium-sized | TRBJ2-1 | TRBV27 | CASSLLPPYAYNEQFF | TGTGCCAGCAGTTTACTTCCACCCTACGCCTACAATGAGCAGTTCTTC
TRBD1 | many | TRBJ2-6 | TRBV6-1 | CASSDPGQGSGANVLTF | TGTGCCAGCAGTGACCCGGGACAGGGGTCTGGGGCCAACGTCCTGACTTTC
TRBD1 | many | TRBJ1-2 | TRBV29-1 | CIGSDRESYGYTF | TGCATCGGATCGGACAGGGAATCCTATGGCTACACCTTC
TRBD1 | many | TRBJ1-2 | TRBV6-1 | CASSEALDRGHHYGYTF | TGTGCCAGCAGTGAAGCGTTGGACAGGGGGCATCACTATGGCTACACCTTC
TRBD1 | medium-sized | TRBJ2-1 | TRBV11-2 | CASSTGQGVGEQFF | TGTGCCAGCAGCACGGGACAGGGTGTTGGTGAGCAGTTCTTC
NA | many | TRBJ1-6 | TRBV3-1 | CASSQGRTPLHF | TGTGCCAGCAGCCAGGGAAGGACACCCCTCCACTTT
NA | many | TRBJ1-1 | TRBV28 | CASRLGGSTEAFF | TGTGCCAGCAGGCTCGGTGGGAGCACTGAAGCTTTCTTT
TRBD2 | many | TRBJ2-7 | TRBV6-2/TRBV6-3 | CASRPLPSGSYEQYF | TGTGCCAGCAGACCGCTTCCTAGCGGGAGCTACGAGCAGTACTTC
NA | many | TRBJ2-4 | TRBV19 | CASSMLGVRDKNIQYF | TGTGCCAGTAGTATGCTAGGGGTAAGGGACAAAAACATTCAGTACTTC
TRBD1 | medium-sized | TRBJ1-5 | TRBV27 | CASSIGGYSNQPQHF | TGTGCCAGCAGTATAGGGGGCTATAGCAATCAGCCCCAGCATTTT
TRBD1 | many | TRBJ2-3 | TRBV7-9 | CASSSGTGGTDTQYF | TGTGCCAGCAGCTCAGGGACAGGGGGCACAGATACGCAGTATTTT
TRBD2 | many | TRBJ2-2 | TRBV5-1 | CASSSGLAGGPRTGELFF | TGCGCCAGCAGCTCCGGACTAGCGGGAGGGCCGAGGACCGGGGAGCTGTTTTTT
TRBD2 | many | TRBJ2-3 | TRBV5-1 | CASSPLGLAGGSSTDTQYF | TGCGCCAGCAGCCCCCTCGGGCTAGCGGGCGGTTCTAGCACAGATACGCAGTATTTT
NA | many | TRBJ2-3 | TRBV7-8 | CASRSPTRNRGSTQYF | TGTGCCAGCAGGTCCCCCACCCGGAACCGAGGCTCTACGCAGTATTTT
NA | medium-sized | TRBJ1-1 | TRBV13 | CASSWGQDTEAFF | TGTGCCAGCAGCTGGGGGCAGGACACTGAAGCTTTCTTT
NA | many | TRBJ1-2 | TRBV7-3 | CASSRTANYGYTF | TGTGCCAGCAGCCGGACAGCTAACTATGGCTACACCTTC
NA | NA | TRBJ1-1 | TRBV7-6 | CASSLEGNTEAFF | TGTGCCAGCAGCTTAGAGGGAAACACTGAAGCTTTCTTT
TRBD2 | many | TRBJ2-5 | TRBV5-1 | CASSRGSGRFGSETQYF | TGCGCCAGCAGCCGGGGGAGCGGGAGGTTTGGGTCAGAGACCCAGTACTTC
TRBD2 | medium-sized | TRBJ2-1 | TRBV5-1 | CASTTFPVSPGLAGNNEQFF | TGCGCCAGCACCACCTTCCCTGTCAGCCCTGGGCTAGCGGGAAACAATGAGCAGTTCTTC
TRBD1 | many | TRBJ1-1 | TRBV10-2 | CASSETERGPGGAFF | TGCGCCAGCAGTGAGACCGAAAGGGGGCCCGGGGGGGCTTTCTTT
TRBD2 | many | TRBJ2-7 | TRBV7-2 | CASTETSDTYEQYF | TGTGCCAGCACCGAGACTAGCGACACCTACGAGCAGTACTTC
NA | NA | TRBJ2-5 | TRBV5-1 | CASKISANQETQYF | TGCGCCAGCAAAATCTCAGCGAACCAAGAGACCCAGTACTTC